This T cell receptor beta chain emerged from a study of T cell responses to AZD1222 COVID-19 vaccine. CDR1 is SGHRS, CDR2 YFSETQ, per germline. Trimming stripped 6 bases from V and 0 bases from J, with 10 bases between. The CDR3 extends over 14 amino acids. Assay: immunoSEQ multiplex PCR; the TCRdb copy retains only in-frame clones and omits some. The repertoire consists of some 200,000 clones, with approximately 94% occurring once and the leading ten covering over 1.5%. The V call is TRBV5-1, the J call TRBJ2-1; D unclear. The sample in question was peripheral blood, obtained 28 days after the second dose of the MenACWY control vaccine. The TCR sequence derives from an adult who received the MenACWY meningococcal vaccine as a control. CDR3 protein: CASTALGSYNEQFF. CDR3 in DNA: TGCGCCAGCACCGCGTTAGGCTCCTACAATGAGCAGTTCTTC.